The clone carrying this TCR beta chain was counted many times. The antigen remains undetermined. The sample is drawn from a study of breast tumors, draining lymph nodes, adjacent tissues. CDR1 and CDR2 (germline): SEHNR, FQNEAQ (reference sequence). V lost 4 bases, J lost 1 base, and 12 bases lay in between. The CDR3 runs 15 residues. Study-wide results and limits: That most tumor T cells come from lymph nodes remained unproven. Tumor TCR diversity was below lymph nodes but above nontumor tissue.

TCRdb itself ran the multiplex PCR reads through MiXCR, one entry per CDR3 protein. This sample has fewer than 250,000 distinct CDR3 sequences; roughly 30% occur once, and the top ten carry 1.4%. Breast cancer patients provided tissue from their axillary draining lymph nodes. This sequence originates from a female donor with breast cancer. Some clones in this sample may be carry-over from other donors' samples. This rearrangement joins TRBV7-9 to TRBJ2-3, with D possibly TRBD2 on 5 matching bases. Sequencing was performed on axillary lymph node tissue. Written as DNA, the CDR3 is TGTGCCAGCAGCTACACTAGAGGCGGCACAGATACGCAGTATTTT. Amino acid sequence: CASSYTRGGTDTQYF.